These 7 T cell receptor beta chains were all obtained from the same sample, sequenced in a study of CD8 T cells in ankylosing spondylitis. Each CDR3 protein is one row after TCRdb ran MiXCR on the 5' RACE reads. Seen here are about 160,000 distinct CDR3 sequences, approximately 20% observed once, and the top ten hold about 8.2%. Sequencing was carried out using blood, either unsorted or a sorted T cell fraction (not recorded which). All receptors derive from a male donor with ankylosing spondylitis or in good health (not recorded which).

The genes are TRBV30 and TRBJ1-1, with D unclear. Trimming shortened V by 3 bases and J by 1 base, and 9 bases separated the two germline ends. Germline CDR1 is GTSNPN and CDR2 is SVGIG (reference sequence). The CDR3 is made up of 13 amino acids. The CDR3 bases are TGTGCCTGGAGCCCTAACAGGAACACTGAAGCTTTCTTT. Translating it yields CAWSPNRNTEAFF.

CDR3 amino acids: CASSRQGLGYTF. CDR3 in DNA: TGTGCCAGCAGTAGACAGGGTCTTGGCTACACCTTC. This sequence joins TRBV27 and TRBJ1-2, with TRBD1 matching over 7 bases. The V segment lost 5 bases and the J segment 7 bases; nucleotides outside the gene matches: 4. Per the germline V gene, CDR1 is MNHEY and CDR2 is SMNVEV (reference sequence). The CDR3 is 12 residues long.

At least ten counts were recorded for this clonotype. The CDR3 region is CSARDPSGRRSGELFF. DNA of the CDR3: TGCAGTGCTAGAGACCCTAGCGGGAGGAGGTCCGGGGAGCTGTTTTTT. The chain uses TRBV20-1 and TRBJ2-2; 11 bases line up with TRBD2. Germline CDR1 reads DFQATT; CDR2 reads SNEGSKA (reference sequence). The CDR3 has 16 residues. V lost 0 bases, J lost 6 bases, and 6 bases stayed unmatched.

This clonotype was recorded a few times. The gene calls are TRBV7-2 and TRBJ2-7; D might be TRBD1 or TRBD2, each matching 5 bases. Trimming took 5 bases from V and 3 from J, leaving 20 bases between them. This CDR3 is 16 amino acids long. Germline CDR1 and CDR2: SGHTA and FQGNSA. The DNA for the CDR3 is TGTGCCAGCAGCCCCGGGACGGGGTTTACCAACTACGAGCAGTACTTC. Encoded protein: CASSPGTGFTNYEQYF.

There are many counts of this clonotype. The chain uses TRBV20-1 and TRBJ2-2; tentatively, D is TRBD1 or TRBD2 (5 bases each). Germline V gene sequence: CDR1 DFQATT, CDR2 SNEGSKA (reference sequence). CDR3 length: 14 residues. Trimming took 6 bases from V and 5 from J, leaving 16 bases between them. The CDR3 loop reads CSARGALGTGELFF. As DNA, the CDR3 is TGCAGTGCGCGAGGGGCGCTAGGAACCGGGGAGCTGTTTTTT.

This clonotype has more than one count but fewer than ten. This sequence joins TRBV20-1 and TRBJ1-2, with a possible D match to TRBD1 (5 bases). The CDR3 has 15 amino acids. Trimming shortened V by 6 bases and J by 3 bases, and 20 bases separated the two germline ends. Per germline, CDR1 DFQATT and CDR2 SNEGSKA (reference sequence). The chain's CDR3 is CSAEGTEGNDYGYTF. The CDR3, as DNA: TGCAGTGCGGAAGGGACGGAGGGCAACGACTATGGCTACACCTTC.

The chain joins TRBV6-5 to TRBJ1-2; no reliable D call. V was pared by 5 bases and J by 1 base, with 5 bases between. The CDR3 is 12 residues long. Germline assignment: CDR1 MNHEY and CDR2 SVGAGI. Written as DNA, the CDR3 is TGTGCCAGCAGTACCTTTAACTATGGCTACACCTTC. Translated: CASSTFNYGYTF.